These 20 T cell receptor beta chains came from one sample sequenced in a study of a mutant IDH1 vaccine in newly diagnosed glioma. Sequencing was performed with immunoSEQ multiplex PCR; in TCRdb, only in-frame clones are kept and a portion is missing. The sample has roughly 35,000 clones; around 85% are singletons. Time point indicated: baseline, week 1 (first vaccination visit). Treatment noted: pre-vaccination baseline after standard-of-care therapy. The source was PBMCs, collected from a glioma patient treated with radiotherapy, temozolomide or both. The origin of the receptors is a woman aged 40 to 55 with glioma.

The chain is built from TRBV6-1 and TRBJ1-3, with D maybe TRBD1 (5 bases). The germline CDR1 and CDR2 sequences are MNHNS and SASEGT. V lost 2 bases and J 2 bases, leaving 10 bases between the germline ends. This CDR3 has 15 amino acids. The CDR3 region is CASSERWGAGNTIYF. The CDR3 DNA sequence: TGTGCCAGCAGTGAAAGGTGGGGGGCTGGAAACACCATATATTTT.

This clone was observed a few times. This chain links TRBV6-5 with TRBJ1-1; no reliable D call. The germline CDR1 and CDR2 sequences are MNHEY and SVGAGI. The CDR3 runs 13 residues. V was cut by 6 bases and J by 1 base, with 9 bases left in between. CDR3 nucleotides: TGTGCCAGCAGCGAAGCCCCGAACACTGAAGCTTTCTTT. Translation gives CASSEAPNTEAFF.

In this sample, this clone turned up a few times. The chain carries TRBV27 and TRBJ1-1; D is undetermined. This CDR3 has 14 residues. The germline CDR1 and CDR2 sequences are MNHEY and SMNVEV (reference sequence). Between the trimmed V and J ends, which lost 3 bases and 1 base, there was a span of 9 bases. CDR3 loop: CASSFSRANTEAFF. The CDR3 DNA reads TGTGCCAGCAGTTTCTCGCGGGCGAACACTGAAGCTTTCTTT.

V is TRBV2 and J is TRBJ2-3, with D maybe TRBD2 (6 bases). Looked up from germline, CDR1 is SNHLY and CDR2 is FYNNEI. CDR3 length: 15 residues. Trimming removed 1 base at V and 5 bases at J, with 13 bases between. The CDR3 DNA reads as TGTGCCAGCAGTGAAGTAGTGGTTAGCGGAGATACGCAGTATTTT. This gives the protein CASSEVVVSGDTQYF. The full variable domain, completed using reference TRBV2 and TRBJ2-3, is EPEVTQTPSHQVTQMGQEVILRCVPISNHLYFYWYRQILGQKVEFLVSFYNNEISEKSEIFDDQFSVERPDGSNFTLKIRSTKLEDSAMYFCASSEVVVSGDTQYFGPGTRLTVL.

This chain joins TRBV6-1 and TRBJ2-3; D may be TRBD1 or TRBD2 (5 bases each). This CDR3 is built from 15 residues. Germline CDR1 and CDR2: MNHNS and SASEGT. Trimming took 2 bases from V and 2 from J, leaving 11 bases between them. CDR3 DNA: TGTGCCAGCAGTGAACGGGGCAGGTCCACAGATACGCAGTATTTT. Amino acid sequence: CASSERGRSTDTQYF.

The chain joins TRBV7-9 to TRBJ2-4, with 9 bases that match TRBD2. The trim removed 1 base at V and 10 bases at J, leaving 14 bases unmatched. The CDR3 runs 17 residues. Germline lookup yields CDR1 SEHNR and CDR2 FQNEAQ (reference sequence). CDR3 amino acids: CASSLGSGGRAGGIQYF. The CDR3, as DNA: TGTGCCAGCAGCTTAGGAAGTGGCGGGAGGGCGGGAGGAATTCAGTACTTC.

The rearrangement joins TRBV13 to TRBJ2-5, with D perhaps being TRBD1 or TRBD2 (5 bases each). This CDR3 has 15 residues. Trimming pared 5 bases from V and 4 bases from J, leaving 17 bases between. Germline loops: CDR1 PRHDT, CDR2 FYEKMQ (reference sequence). The chain's CDR3 is CASSPRDGEGETQYF. The DNA of the CDR3 is TGTGCCAGCAGCCCCCGGGACGGAGAAGGAGAGACCCAGTACTTC. Complete variable domain (other parts from reference TRBV13 and TRBJ2-5): AAGVIQSPRHLIKEKRETATLKCYPIPRHDTVYWYQQGPGQDPQFLISFYEKMQSDKGSIPDRFSAQQFSDYHSELNMSSLELGDSALYFCASSPRDGEGETQYFGPGTRLLVL.

V is TRBV15 and J is TRBJ2-5; D not certain. Trimming removed 7 bases from V and 7 bases from J, with 10 bases in between. This CDR3 spans 11 amino acids. Germline CDR1 reads LNHNV; CDR2 reads YYDKDF (reference sequence). The CDR3 loop reads CATNVGRTQYF. In nucleotides, the CDR3 is TGTGCCACCAACGTGGGTCGGACCCAGTACTTC. Drawing the rest from reference TRBV15 and TRBJ2-5, the complete variable domain is DAMVIQNPRYQVTQFGKPVTLSCSQTLNHNVMYWYQQKSSQAPKLLFHYYDKDFNNEADTPDNFQSRRPNTSFCFLDIRSPGLGDTAMYLCATNVGRTQYFGPGTRLLVL.

This clone was seen just once. The chain has TRBV28 and TRBJ2-5; 13 nucleotides align to TRBD2. This CDR3 region has 16 residues. J lost 2 bases, V lost 5 bases, and 5 bases had no gene match. In germline, CDR1 is MDHEN, CDR2 SYDVKM. The CDR3 sequence is CASSTGLAGAQETQYF. DNA of the CDR3: TGTGCCAGCAGTACTGGACTAGCGGGGGCTCAAGAGACCCAGTACTTC.

V and J are TRBV4-2 and TRBJ2-1; D might be TRBD2 (6 bases). CDR1 and CDR2 (germline): LGHNA, YNFKEQ. The CDR3 spans 14 residues. V lost 1 base and J lost 4, with 8 bases in between. The CDR3 bases are TGTGCCAGCAGCCAAGTCCGGGGGTACAATGAGCAGTTCTTC. Amino acid sequence: CASSQVRGYNEQFF.

The chain is built from TRBV18 and TRBJ1-4; D gene ambiguous. The CDR3 is made up of 15 amino acids. From germline, CDR1 is KGHSH and CDR2 LQKENI. V lost 2 bases and J 6 bases, leaving 13 bases between the germline ends. CDR3 protein: CASSPGQGLYEKLFF. The CDR3 DNA sequence: TGTGCCAGCTCACCAGGTCAAGGGTTATATGAAAAACTGTTTTTT.

Written as DNA, the CDR3 is TGCGCCAGCAGTGAGTCCGACAGTTTTTCAGCTAACTATGGCTACACCTTC. This gives the protein CASSESDSFSANYGYTF. The chain combines TRBV10-2 with TRBJ1-2; a possible D gene is TRBD1 (5 bases). Germline loops: CDR1 WSHSY, CDR2 SAAADI. The CDR3 has 17 amino acids. Trimming left V 0 bases short and J 0 bases short, with 14 bases between.

In this sample, this clone turned up a few times. The rearrangement links TRBV27 to TRBJ1-6; no clear D gene. The V end lost 4 bases, the J end lost 5 bases, and 12 bases lay between the germline ends. The CDR3 length is 15 residues. Germline assignment: CDR1 MNHEY and CDR2 SMNVEV (reference sequence). CDR3 DNA: TGTGCCAGCAGTTACATGGGCCGCGATAATTCACCCCTCCACTTT. Protein: CASSYMGRDNSPLHF.

This clone turned up a few times. The chain joins TRBV19 to TRBJ2-2; D not resolved. With 3 bases removed from V and 4 bases from J, the gap between germline ends came to 9 bases. This CDR3 contains 14 residues. Germline V gives CDR1 LNHDA, CDR2 SQIVND (reference sequence). CDR3 in amino acids: CASSIWDFTGELFF. CDR3 in DNA: TGTGCCAGTAGTATCTGGGATTTCACCGGGGAGCTGTTTTTT. Full variable domain (outside the CDR3, taken from reference TRBV19 and TRBJ2-2): DGGITQSPKYLFRKEGQNVTLSCEQNLNHDAMYWYRQDPGQGLRLIYYSQIVNDFQKGDIAEGYSVSREKKESFPLTVTSAQKNPTAFYLCASSIWDFTGELFFGEGSRLTVL.

The V call is TRBV4-1, the J call TRBJ1-2, with D hard to call. The ends were cut back, 1 base at V and 4 bases at J, with 10 bases in the middle. The CDR3 is 14 amino acids. Germline loops: CDR1 MGHRA, CDR2 YSYEKL. The CDR3 protein is CASSQAAVSYGYTF. The CDR3, as DNA: TGCGCCAGCAGCCAAGCGGCGGTCTCCTATGGCTACACCTTC.

This chain links TRBV18 with TRBJ1-5; D unresolved. This CDR3 contains 15 residues. CDR1 is KGHSH and CDR2 is LQKENI in the germline V gene. Trimming left V 6 bases short and J 1 base short, with 13 bases between. The CDR3 loop reads CASSLFAQSNQPQHF. Here the CDR3 DNA reads TGTGCCAGCTCCCTGTTTGCACAGAGCAATCAGCCCCAGCATTTT.

The chain joins TRBV5-6 to TRBJ2-4; 7 positions agree with TRBD1. V was clipped by 6 bases and J by 2 bases; unmatched bases: 5. This CDR3 is built from 14 residues. Germline V lookup: CDR1 SGHDT, CDR2 YYEEEE. CDR3 bases: TGTGCCAGCACCCAACAGGGGCCCAAAAACATTCAGTACTTC. Translation gives CASTQQGPKNIQYF.

The V gene is TRBV6-5, the J gene TRBJ1-1, with 7 bases fitting TRBD1. The CDR3 has 16 amino acids. V lost 0 bases and J lost 0; bases outside the gene matches: 4. CDR1 is MNHEY and CDR2 is SVGAGI in the germline V gene. The CDR3 protein is CASSYSATGVNTEAFF. In DNA, the CDR3 is TGTGCCAGCAGTTACTCGGCCACAGGGGTGAACACTGAAGCTTTCTTT.

This clone appeared a few times. The chain employs TRBV30 and TRBJ1-4; TRBD1 agrees at 7 bases. The CDR3 consists of 15 residues. Germline CDR1 reads GTSNPN; CDR2 reads SVGIG (reference sequence). V lost 0 bases to trimming and J lost 6 bases; unmatched junction nucleotides: 7. CDR3 nucleotides: TGTGCCTGGAGTGTAGGCGCAGGGGGGTATGAAAAACTGTTTTTT. Translated: CAWSVGAGGYEKLFF.

This chain connects TRBV2 to TRBJ1-4; D not resolved. The V gene's germline CDR1 is SNHLY and CDR2 FYNNEI. CDR3 length equals 14 residues. V dropped 2 bases and J dropped 0 bases, with 4 bases sitting between them. Written as DNA, the CDR3 is TGTGCCAGCAGTGAAAGGCCAACTAATGAAAAACTGTTTTTT. Encoded protein: CASSERPTNEKLFF. Supplemented by reference TRBV2 and TRBJ1-4, the full variable domain reads EPEVTQTPSHQVTQMGQEVILRCVPISNHLYFYWYRQILGQKVEFLVSFYNNEISEKSEIFDDQFSVERPDGSNFTLKIRSTKLEDSAMYFCASSERPTNEKLFFGSGTQLSVL.